A selection of T cell receptor beta chains follows, all from one sample in a study of blood T cell repertoires in COVID-19. Produced via immunoSEQ multiplex PCR; TCRdb's table is partial and in-frame only. The profile shows about 100,000 clones, about 90% of them singletons. Input material: peripheral blood. Receptors originate from a man aged 18 to 30 with COVID-19, enrolled during active disease. CDR3s include the opening cysteine and the closing phenylalanine or tryptophan. The order of the fields is J gene, V gene, clone size, D gene, CDR3 length, CDR3 DNA, CDR3 protein. The D gene is left open where the match is weak. Rows may omit the clone size; those that give it use once, few, many or a size class.

>TRBJ2-7|TRBV21-1|.|.|24
TGTGCCAGCAGCAAAGGGGGTCTCCACAAACAGGGGGCCTCAGCGGGAGTAATACCCTACGAGCAGTACTTC
CASSKGGLHKQGASAGVIPYEQYF
>TRBJ1-3|TRBV6-5|.|.|14
TGTGCCAGCACCCCCCAGGAGGCGGGAAACACCATATATTTT
CASTPQEAGNTIYF
>TRBJ1-2|TRBV6-5|.|.|14
TGTGCCAGCAGTTACGACCTCCTTACTAATGACTACACCTTC
CASSYDLLTNDYTF
>TRBJ1-2|TRBV5-1|few|TRBD1|13
TGCGCCAGCAGCCCCGGACAGGGCAAAGGCTACACCTTC
CASSPGQGKGYTF
>TRBJ2-1|TRBV6-2/TRBV6-3|.|.|13
TGTGCCAGCAGTTACAGTTTGGCCAATGAGCAGTTCTTC
CASSYSLANEQFF
>TRBJ2-7|TRBV10-3|.|TRBD1|15
TGTGCCATCAGTGGGCCGGGACAGGGGACCTACGAGCAGTACTTC
CAISGPGQGTYEQYF
>TRBJ2-3|TRBV7-2|.|TRBD2|17
TGTGCCAGCAGCTCCCGGCTAGCGGGAGCGGGCACAGATACGCAGTATTTT
CASSSRLAGAGTDTQYF
>TRBJ2-1|TRBV5-4|once|.|17
TGTGCCAGCAGCTTGGCCCCTGGAGGGAGCTCCTACAATGAGCAGTTCTTC
CASSLAPGGSSYNEQFF
>TRBJ2-7|TRBV10-3|.|.|17
TGTGCCATCAGTGACCCGGGTGGGGAGCTGAGCTCCTACGAGCAGTACTTC
CAISDPGGELSSYEQYF
>TRBJ1-5|TRBV6-5|.|TRBD1|13
TGTGCCAGCAGTCGGACAGGGGTCCAGCCCCAGCATTTT
CASSRTGVQPQHF
>TRBJ1-2|TRBV19|.|TRBD1|13
TGTGCCGTCTCCGGACAGGGAAGGTATGGCTACACCTTC
CAVSGQGRYGYTF
>TRBJ2-1|TRBV27|.|.|12
TGTGCCAGCAGTTTGGCGGGTGATGAGCAGTTCTTC
CASSLAGDEQFF
>TRBJ1-4|TRBV28|.|.|16
TGTGCCAGCAGACACAGGCGGATTGCAACTAATGAAAAACTGCTTTTT
CASRHRRIATNEKLLF
>TRBJ2-7|TRBV7-2|.|TRBD2|15
TGTGCCAGCAGCCCTACAGGCGGGGGGACCTACGAGCAGTACTTC
CASSPTGGGTYEQYF
>TRBJ2-1|TRBV6-2/TRBV6-3|.|TRBD2|16
TGTGCCAGCAGTTATGGACTAGCGGGAGTAGTACATGAGCAGTTCTTC
CASSYGLAGVVHEQFF
>TRBJ2-1|TRBV11-2|.|TRBD2|12
TGTGCCAGCAGCTTTGGACTAGATGAGCAGTTCTTC
CASSFGLDEQFF
>TRBJ1-1|TRBV6-6|.|.|11
TGTGCCAGCCAAACGGGGACTGAAGCTTTCTTT
CASQTGTEAFF
>TRBJ1-3|TRBV6-5|.|.|16
TGTGCCAGCAGTTACTTAGGTACAGGGCGCGGAAACACCATATATTTT
CASSYLGTGRGNTIYF
>TRBJ1-6|TRBV6-6|.|.|14
TGTGCCAGCAGTTACTCGGGCGGGTCCGGGCGCCTCCACTTT
CASSYSGGSGRLHF
>TRBJ2-7|TRBV5-4|.|TRBD1|13
TGTGCCAGCAGTTGGGACAGGGCGTACGAGCAGTACTTC
CASSWDRAYEQYF
>TRBJ2-7|TRBV19|.|.|13
TGTGCCAGTAGCGCGTCCCGGGGATACGAGCAGTACTTC
CASSASRGYEQYF
>TRBJ2-7|TRBV5-1|.|.|13
TGCGCCAGCACCCAAGCGTATACGACCGAGCAGTACTTC
CASTQAYTTEQYF
>TRBJ1-1|TRBV6-4|.|TRBD1|14
TGTGCCAGCAGGCAGACAGGGGGCGGCACTGAAGCTTTCTTT
CASRQTGGGTEAFF
>TRBJ2-3|TRBV24-1|.|TRBD1|15
TGTGCCACCAGTGACCGAGACAGGGTCCCAGATACGCAGTATTTT
CATSDRDRVPDTQYF
>TRBJ1-3|TRBV5-6|.|TRBD1|14
TGTGCCAGCAGCTTTGGGACAGCTGGAAACACCATATATTTT
CASSFGTAGNTIYF
>TRBJ1-6|TRBV6-5|.|.|15
TGTGCCAGCAGTTACGACGGGTTATCCAATTCACCCCTCCACTTT
CASSYDGLSNSPLHF
>TRBJ1-2|TRBV7-2|once|.|14
TGTGCCAGCAGCTTAGACAGGGCTAACTATGGCTACACCTTC
CASSLDRANYGYTF
>TRBJ1-1|TRBV9|.|.|14
TGTGCCAGCAGCAATACAGGGCTGAACACTGAAGCTTTCTTT
CASSNTGLNTEAFF
>TRBJ2-7|TRBV24-1|.|.|13
TGTGCCACCAGTGAAAGGTTGCGGGACGAGCAGTACTTC
CATSERLRDEQYF
>TRBJ2-7|TRBV27|once|TRBD1|14
TGTGCCAGCAGTTCGGACAGGGGGCCCTACGAGCAGTACTTC
CASSSDRGPYEQYF